The 28 T cell receptor beta chains listed next were all sequenced from one sample in a study of tumor-infiltrating lymphocytes in primary liver carcinoma. Taking about 17-33 mg of unsorted bulk tissue, the authors co-extracted RNA and DNA. Reverse transcription of approximately 500 ng total RNA with a constant-region primer produced TCR beta cDNA. Slightly modified ARM-PCR, run as three nested multiplex PCR rounds, produced the TCR beta libraries. With TRBV1-TRBV30 forward primers and a C-beta reverse primer, the first two PCR rounds were run for 10 to 11 cycles each. TCRdb recomputed calls from the multiplex PCR reads with MiXCR, one row per CDR3 protein. The sample shows fewer than 75,000 distinct CDR3 sequences, less than 75% of them seen only once. Sequenced material: liver tumor tissue from sampling region 2. Subset noted: tumor region T2, inferior pole. The origin of the receptors is a man aged 35 to 55 with primary liver carcinoma and hepatitis B virus infection.

A remark on this clonotype: One end of the junction does not line up with germline, which may come from a read error. This chain joins TRBV11-2 and TRBJ2-5, with TRBD2 identical over 7 bases. CDR3 length: 15 residues. From germline, CDR1 is SGHAT and CDR2 FQNNGV. The CDR3 here is CASQTPDGGKETQYF. DNA for the CDR3: TGTGCCAGCCAAACCCCTGACGGGGGGAAAGAGACCCAATACTTC.

This clonotype was seen ten or more times. The gene calls are TRBV29-1 and TRBJ2-3; TRBD2 might be the D (5 bases). This CDR3 is 15 amino acids long. The germline V gene has CDR1 SQVTM and CDR2 ANQGSEA. V was clipped by 2 bases and J by 6 bases, with 18 bases between them. The CDR3: CSVEFVAGLMDTQYF. The CDR3 DNA follows: TGCAGCGTTGAATTTGTGGCAGGACTTATGGATACGCAGTATTTT.

On this clonotype itself: This could be a read error, since a much larger clone is one nucleotide away. In this CDR3 the conserved last residue, phenylalanine or tryptophan, is missing, so a read error is likely. No DNA is shown, since the ends of the CDR3 on it are uncertain; the CDR3 is the one TCRdb lists. This sequence joins TRBV21-1 and TRBJ1-5. TRBV21-1 is assigned pseudogene status. Both ends counted, the CDR3 spans 13 residues. This CDR3 reads CASSKQGNQPQHI.

A remark on this clonotype: Germline and junction disagree at one end, which may indicate a read error. The V gene is TRBV5-1, the J gene TRBJ2-5; TRBD2 aligns across 7 bases. The CDR3 has 16 residues. From germline, CDR1 is SGHRS and CDR2 YFSETQ. CDR3 coding DNA: TGCGCCAGTAGCTTGGCCAGGCGGGGGATCCAAGAGACCCAGTACTTC. It codes for CASSLARRGIQETQYF.

The rearrangement links TRBV7-8 to TRBJ2-7; D is perhaps TRBD2 (6 bases). The CDR3 consists of 15 residues. V shed 11 bases and J shed 7 bases, with 27 bases lying between them. Germline CDR1 is SGHVS and CDR2 is FQNEAQ. CDR3 DNA: TGTGCCTACAGCGTAATCGCGGGGAGCCGGGGGGAGCAGTACTTC. Encoded protein: CAYSVIAGSRGEQYF.

Remarks on this clonotype: At one of its ends the junction is not consistent with the germline gene, which may arise from a read error. This chain links TRBV6-5 with TRBJ1-1; 8 bases map to TRBD1. The CDR3 runs to 15 residues. From germline, CDR1 is MNHEY and CDR2 SVGAGI. CDR3 sequence (DNA): TGTGCCGGCAGTAAGTTACAGGGGGTGAGGACTGAAGCTTTCTTT. Its translation: CAGSKLQGVRTEAFF.

The chain employs TRBV28 and TRBJ1-6; 12 nucleotides agree with TRBD1. V was pared by 9 bases and J by 7 bases, with 16 bases of the junction left unmatched. Germline V gives CDR1 MDHEN, CDR2 SYDVKM. The CDR3 loop spans 18 amino acids. The CDR3 loop reads CASQHGTGGEMENSPLHF. The DNA for the CDR3 is TGTGCCAGTCAACATGGGACAGGGGGCGAGATGGAGAATTCACCCCTCCACTTT.

This chain links TRBV11-2 with TRBJ2-4; 7 nucleotides align to TRBD1. This CDR3 contains 16 residues. V trimming: 5 bases; J trimming: 0 bases; junction bases outside the gene matches: 7. Germline loops: CDR1 SGHAT, CDR2 FQNNGV. CDR3 coding DNA: TGTGCCAGCAGCCTACGACAGGGCTTAGCCAAAAACATTCAGTACTTC. Translated, it gives CASSLRQGLAKNIQYF.

A few counts support this clonotype. The rearrangement uses TRBV18 and TRBJ1-5; the D gene is possibly TRBD1 (6 bases). CDR3 length equals 15 residues. CDR1 and CDR2 (germline): KGHSH, LQKENI. V shed 4 bases and J shed 8 bases, with 18 bases lying between them. CDR3 residues: CASSRGGLSGEPQHF. The CDR3 bases are TGTGCCAGCTCACGGGGGGGCCTTTCCGGGGAGCCCCAGCATTTT.

The chain joins TRBV20-1 to TRBJ2-2, with 7 positions matching TRBD1. CDR3 length: 15 amino acids. Germline V gene sequence: CDR1 DFQATT, CDR2 SNEGSKA (reference sequence). J was trimmed by 6 bases and V by 5 bases; bases with no gene match: 12. CDR3 DNA sequence: TGCAGTGCTCTTACCAGTGACAGGGTCGCCGGGGAGCTGTTTTTT. Its protein product is CSALTSDRVAGELFF.

This clonotype was detected a few times. The rearrangement links TRBV7-6 to TRBJ2-1, with a possible D match to TRBD2 (6 bases). CDR3 length: 19 amino acids. CDR1 SGHVS and CDR2 FNYEAQ come from the germline V gene. The ends were cut back, 3 bases at V and 2 bases at J, with 23 bases in the middle. CDR3 sequence: CASSFLSGDLIAAYNEQFF. The CDR3 DNA is TGTGCCAGCAGCTTTTTATCTGGGGATCTGATAGCGGCCTACAATGAGCAGTTCTTC. Complete variable domain (other parts from reference TRBV7-6 and TRBJ2-1): GAGVSQSPRYKVTKRGQDVALRCDPISGHVSLYWYRQALGQGPEFLTYFNYEAQQDKSGLPNDRFSAERPEGSISTLTIQRTEQRDSAMYRCASSFLSGDLIAAYNEQFFGPGTRLTVL.

As regards this clonotype: This could be a read error, since a much larger clone is one nucleotide away. The chain combines TRBV28 with TRBJ2-7; possible D gene TRBD2, 6 bases. Trimming removed 6 bases at V and 3 bases at J, with 15 bases between. Germline CDR1 MDHEN, CDR2 SYDVKM. The CDR3 totals 14 residues. The CDR3 is CASRGDLKHYEQYF. The CDR3 DNA reads as TGTGCCAGCAGGGGGGACTTGAAACACTACGAGCAGTACTTC.

As for this clonotype: Mismatch with germline at one junction end may stem from a read error. V is TRBV11-2 and J is TRBJ2-7, with 7 positions matching TRBD1. There are 16 residues in the CDR3. Germline V gene sequence: CDR1 SGHAT, CDR2 FQNNGV. The CDR3 is CARSFIQGTIHNGQYF. CDR3 DNA: TGTGCCCGCAGCTTCATACAGGGGACCATACATAACGGGCAGTACTTC.

For this clonotype: This CDR3 is missing its conserved last phenylalanine or tryptophan, likely due to a read error. The CDR3 bases are TGTGCCGTCAGGGAGCGGGACGACACCGGGGACCTGTTTTAT. It is translated as CAVRERDDTGDLFY. The V gene is TRBV10-3, the J gene TRBJ2-2; 7 nucleotides agree with TRBD2. Per germline, CDR1 ENHRY and CDR2 SYGVKD. The CDR3 length is 14 residues.

Worth noting for this clonotype: The junction and the germline gene differ at one end; a read error may be behind it. This chain links TRBV4-2 with TRBJ1-1, with 8 bases that match TRBD1. The CDR3 is 17 amino acids. Germline V gene sequence: CDR1 LGHNA, CDR2 YNFKEQ. In DNA, the CDR3 is TGTACCAGCAGTCAAGAGTACGGACAGGGTTTTTGGATTGAAGCTTTCTTT. It is translated as CTSSQEYGQGFWIEAFF.

Regarding this clonotype: Lacking the conserved final phenylalanine or tryptophan, this CDR3 likely reflects a read error. The limits of the CDR3 on the DNA are not certain, so only TCRdb's listed CDR3 is given. This rearrangement joins TRBV30 to TRBJ2-1. CDR1 and CDR2 (germline): GTSNPN, SVGIG (reference sequence). 15 amino acids form the CDR3, both terminal residues included. The CDR3 region is CAWRQKGSSYNERFL.

A word on this clonotype: Since no conserved phenylalanine or tryptophan closes the CDR3, a read error is the likely cause. This chain uses TRBV7-9 with TRBJ1-1, with TRBD1 as a possible D gene (5 bases). This CDR3 is 13 amino acids long. CDR1 is SEHNR and CDR2 is FQNEAQ in the germline V gene (reference sequence). The CDR3: CACSLNRQGEAFI. CDR3 DNA: TGTGCCTGCAGCTTAAATAGGCAGGGTGAAGCTTTCATT.

Details on this clonotype: One base away lies a much larger clone, so this may be a sequencing read error. The V and J genes are TRBV28 and TRBJ2-7, with 8 nucleotides matching TRBD1. CDR3 length: 13 amino acids. With 5 bases clipped from V and 7 bases from J, the junction kept 7 bases outside the gene matches. From germline, CDR1 is MDHEN and CDR2 SYDVKM. CDR3 protein: CASSPDRANEQYF. In DNA form, the CDR3 reads TGTGCCAGCAGTCCGGACAGGGCGAATGAGCAGTACTTC.

Many counts were recorded for this clonotype. CDR3 coding DNA: TGTGCCAGCAGTACTAGCGGCACAGATACGCAGTATTTT. This gives the protein CASSTSGTDTQYF. The genes are TRBV12-3 or TRBV12-4 and TRBJ2-3, with 7 bases identical to TRBD2. CDR3 size: 13 residues. V lost 5 bases, J lost 1 base, and 0 bases stayed unmatched.

Regarding this clonotype: Because the CDR3 is missing its conserved closing phenylalanine or tryptophan, this is likely a read error. V gene TRBV6-6 combines with J gene TRBJ2-5, with D perhaps matching TRBD2 (5 bases). Trimming removed 6 bases from V and 2 bases from J, with 19 bases in between. This CDR3 region has 16 residues. The germline V gene has CDR1 MNHNY and CDR2 SVGAGI (reference sequence). CDR3 in DNA: TGTGCCAGCAGCTATCTTAGGAATAGCGAGCAAGAGACCCAGTACTCC. This sequence encodes CASSYLRNSEQETQYS.

In the case of this clonotype: This may stem from a read error, because a much larger clone lies one nucleotide away. The chain has TRBV7-2 and TRBJ2-1; the D gene is possibly TRBD2 (6 bases). Germline values: CDR1 SGHTA, CDR2 FQGNSA. The CDR3 runs 12 residues. V was shortened by 5 bases and J by 9 bases, with 11 bases between the two germline ends. CDR3 DNA: TGTACCAGCAGCCTAACGGGAGCTGAGCAGTTCTTC. Translation: CTSSLTGAEQFF.

Regarding this clonotype: At one end, the junction sequence differs from germline, possibly due to a read error. The chain links TRBV5-5 to TRBJ2-1; 8 nucleotides match TRBD1. From germline, CDR1 is SGHKS and CDR2 YYEKEE (reference sequence). This CDR3 contains 15 residues. CDR3 sequence: CASSSGQGLYNVQFF. DNA of the CDR3: TGTGCCAGCAGCTCCGGACAGGGTCTATACAATGTGCAGTTCTTC.

A remark on this clonotype: The junction departs from germline at one end; a sequencing error may be responsible. The chain couples TRBV20-1 to TRBJ2-6; D is perhaps TRBD1 (5 bases). CDR1 and CDR2 from the germline V gene are DFQATT and SNEGSKA (reference sequence). The CDR3 sequence is 17 residues long. CDR3 region: CSARAGSLSSGANVLAF. The CDR3 DNA reads TGCAGTGCTAGGGCCGGGTCCCTCAGCTCTGGGGCCAACGTCCTGGCTTTC.

Regarding this clonotype: Mismatch with germline at one junction end may stem from a read error. V and J are TRBV4-2 and TRBJ2-7; D call uncertain. This CDR3 comprises 15 residues. Germline CDR1 reads LGHNA; CDR2 reads YNFKEQ. The CDR3 bases are TGTGCCGGCAGCCAAGATAGGCTACTAAGCACCGAGCAGTACTTC. Protein: CAGSQDRLLSTEQYF.

In the case of this clonotype: A much larger clone is a single base away; this may be a read error. The chain couples TRBV12-3 or TRBV12-4 to TRBJ1-2; D remains ambiguous. V lost 2 bases, J lost 6 bases, and 4 bases lay in between. The CDR3 has 11 residues. CDR3 nucleotide sequence: TGTGCCAGCAGTTTACACAATGGCTACACCTTC. As protein: CASSLHNGYTF.

As regards this clonotype: The junction and the germline gene differ at one end; a read error may be behind it. V usage is TRBV10-3 and J usage is TRBJ2-7, with D maybe TRBD2 (6 bases). Germline values: CDR1 ENHRY, CDR2 SYGVKD. The CDR3 runs 15 residues. The CDR3 nucleotides are TGTGCCATCAGTGAGAGGGCTAGCGTGAATGACGAGCAGTATTTC. This gives the protein CAISERASVNDEQYF.

As concerns this clonotype: A clone one base away is much larger, so this may be a read error. The CDR3 nucleotides read TGTGCCATCAGTCTGGGGACCAGCGGCTCCTACAATGAGCAGTTCTTC. Amino acids: CAISLGTSGSYNEQFF. The chain uses TRBV6-5 and TRBJ2-1, with D tentatively TRBD1 or TRBD2 (5 bases each). The CDR3 extends over 16 amino acids. Germline CDR1 MNHEY, CDR2 SVGAGI.

This clonotype was recorded at least ten times. This chain connects TRBV6-1 to TRBJ2-5; 8 bases align to TRBD1. Germline lookup yields CDR1 MNHNS and CDR2 SASEGT. The CDR3 is 15 residues long. After removal of 8 bases from V and 1 base from J, the junction contained 9 bases not matched to a gene. In DNA, the CDR3 is TGTGCCAGCTTCCCTCGGACAGGGACCCAAGAGACCCAGTACTTC. Translated: CASFPRTGTQETQYF.